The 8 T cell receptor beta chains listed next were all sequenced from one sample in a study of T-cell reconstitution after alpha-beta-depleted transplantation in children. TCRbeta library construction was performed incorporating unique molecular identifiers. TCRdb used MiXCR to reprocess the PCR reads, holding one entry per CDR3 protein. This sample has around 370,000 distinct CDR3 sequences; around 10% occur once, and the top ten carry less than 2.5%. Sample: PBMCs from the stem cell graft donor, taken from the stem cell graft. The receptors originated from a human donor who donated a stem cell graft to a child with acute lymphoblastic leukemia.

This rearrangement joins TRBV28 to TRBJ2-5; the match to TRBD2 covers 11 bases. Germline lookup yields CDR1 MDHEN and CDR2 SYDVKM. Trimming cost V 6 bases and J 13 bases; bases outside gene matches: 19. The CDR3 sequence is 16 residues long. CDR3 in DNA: TGTGCCAGCAGCCCATTTGGGCTAGCGGGAGGTGTGGGGGGGTACTTC. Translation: CASSPFGLAGGVGGYF.

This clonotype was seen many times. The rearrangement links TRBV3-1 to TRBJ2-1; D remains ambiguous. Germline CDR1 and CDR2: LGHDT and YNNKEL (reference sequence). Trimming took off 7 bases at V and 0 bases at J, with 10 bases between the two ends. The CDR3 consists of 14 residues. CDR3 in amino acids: CASTDASSYNEQFF. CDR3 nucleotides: TGTGCCAGCACTGACGCTAGCTCCTACAATGAGCAGTTCTTC.

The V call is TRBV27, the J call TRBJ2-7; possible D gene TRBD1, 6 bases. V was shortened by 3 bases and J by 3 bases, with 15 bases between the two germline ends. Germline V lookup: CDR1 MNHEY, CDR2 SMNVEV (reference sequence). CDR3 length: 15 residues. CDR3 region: CASSFRGGRIYEQYF. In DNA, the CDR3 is TGTGCCAGCAGTTTCAGGGGCGGACGGATCTACGAGCAGTACTTC.

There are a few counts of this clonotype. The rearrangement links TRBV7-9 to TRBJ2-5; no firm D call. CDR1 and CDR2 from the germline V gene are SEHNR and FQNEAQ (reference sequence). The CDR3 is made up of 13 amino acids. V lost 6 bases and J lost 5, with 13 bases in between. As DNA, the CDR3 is TGTGCCAGCAGTCATCCGGAGAGGGAGACCCAGTACTTC. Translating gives CASSHPERETQYF.

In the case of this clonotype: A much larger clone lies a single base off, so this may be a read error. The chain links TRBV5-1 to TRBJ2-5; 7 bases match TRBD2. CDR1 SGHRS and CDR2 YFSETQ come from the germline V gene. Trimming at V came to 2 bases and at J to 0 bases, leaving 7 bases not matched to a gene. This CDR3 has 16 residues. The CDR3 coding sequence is TGCGCCAGCAGCTTCAGACTAGCCACGTACCAAGAGACCCAGTACTTC. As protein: CASSFRLATYQETQYF.

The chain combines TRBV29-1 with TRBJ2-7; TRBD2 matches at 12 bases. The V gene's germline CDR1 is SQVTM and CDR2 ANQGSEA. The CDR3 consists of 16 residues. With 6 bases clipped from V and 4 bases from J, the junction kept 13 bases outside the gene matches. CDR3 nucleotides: TGCAGCGTACACGAACGGCTAGCGGGAGGGTGGTACGAGCAGTACTTC. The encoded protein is CSVHERLAGGWYEQYF.

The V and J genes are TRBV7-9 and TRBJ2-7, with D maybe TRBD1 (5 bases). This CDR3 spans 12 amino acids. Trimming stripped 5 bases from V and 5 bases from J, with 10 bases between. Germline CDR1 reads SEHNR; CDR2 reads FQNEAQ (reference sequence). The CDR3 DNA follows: TGTGCCAGCAGCCCAGGGTTTCACGAGCAGTACTTC. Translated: CASSPGFHEQYF.

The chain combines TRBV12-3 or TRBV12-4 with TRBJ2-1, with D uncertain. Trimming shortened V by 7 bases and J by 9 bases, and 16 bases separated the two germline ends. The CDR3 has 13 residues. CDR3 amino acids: CASIENKRSEQFF. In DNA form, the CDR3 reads TGTGCCAGCATCGAGAACAAAAGATCTGAGCAGTTCTTC.